This T cell receptor beta chain was identified in a study of shared clonotypes between healthy human individuals. Across the whole study: Donors were a couple of women and a few men aged 18 to 49.

HIV-negative, healthy adults without recent acute infections or vaccinations were the donors. Profiling relied on immunoSEQ multiplex PCR, and the TCRdb table lists in-frame clones only, not all of them. The repertoire includes 2.3 million or so clones, more than 80% of them detected once, and 0.39% sits in the top ten. This CDR3 is 13 amino acids long. Germline CDR1 and CDR2: SQVTM and ANQGSEA. V gave up 4 bases and J gave up 2 bases, with 9 bases separating them. This sequence joins TRBV29-1 and TRBJ2-1; D gene unclear. Input material: naive CD4+ T cells from PBMCs. Noted subset: CD45RA+ positively selected. The receptor comes from a man between 18 and 35 years old in good health. Some clones in this sample may be carry-over from other donors' samples. CDR3 loop: CSVVGLAYNEQFF. The CDR3 DNA reads TGCAGCGTTGTCGGCCTAGCCTACAATGAGCAGTTCTTC.